This T cell receptor beta chain was recorded in a study of beta chain features in type 1 diabetes. Study conclusions and caveats: Patients' naive, central memory and regulatory TCRB repertoires appeared more alike than those of healthy donors. Shorter templates might be favored by PCR, equally in patients and controls. Within each of all four CD4+ subsets, Type 1 diabetes patients had TCRB CDR3s that were moderately but significantly shorter.

What was sequenced were expressed TCRB transcripts, since all of the isolated RNA had been reverse transcribed. TCRdb's copy holds only in-frame clones and misses some; the assay was immunoSEQ multiplex PCR. The sample has 300,000 to 350,000 clones, around 8.5% seen once. On this clone itself: Its antigen remains unknown.

CDR3 size: 15 residues. The ends lost 6 bases at V and 6 bases at J; junction bases unmatched: 9. The germline gives CDR1 MGHDK, CDR2 SYGVNS. CD45RO/CCR7/CD25/CD127/CD95/CD27 separated CD4+ naive, central memory, regulatory and stem cell-like memory cells by sorting. Sequencing was carried out using central memory CD4+ T cells from blood. This clonotype was obtained from a man in his thirties or forties with type 1 diabetes. The chain links TRBV25-1 to TRBJ2-2, with TRBD1 identical over 8 bases. DNA for the CDR3: TGTGCCAGCAGGGTAGGACAGGGTTTTGCCGGGGAGCTGTTTTTT. Translated: CASRVGQGFAGELFF.